A selection of T cell receptor beta chains follows, all from one sample in a study of T cell responses to AZD1222 COVID-19 vaccine. Generated by immunoSEQ multiplex PCR, the TCRdb table keeps only in-frame clones and is missing some. The top ten hold roughly 3.8% of the sample, which has 120,000 to 150,000 clones, 88% seen once. The material was peripheral blood, obtained on day 0 of AZD1222 vaccination. The receptors derive from an adult in good health. CDR3s include the opening cysteine and the closing phenylalanine or tryptophan. The D gene is left open where the match is weak. Some rows have no size entry. The others give once, few or many, or a class for an expanded clone.

V gene: TRBV14
J gene: TRBJ1-5
clone size: .
D gene: TRBD1
CDR3 protein: CASKLDRAGGQPQHF
CDR3 DNA: TGTGCCAGCAAGCTAGACAGGGCCGGGGGTCAGCCCCAGCATTTT

V gene: TRBV19
J gene: TRBJ2-2
clone size: .
D gene: TRBD1
CDR3 protein: CASSRRQGLDTGELFF
CDR3 DNA: TGTGCCAGTAGCAGAAGACAGGGGTTAGACACCGGGGAGCTGTTTTTT

V gene: TRBV18
J gene: TRBJ1-3
clone size: .
D gene: .
CDR3 protein: CASSPTKEVTSGNTIYF
CDR3 DNA: TGTGCCAGCTCACCGACAAAAGAAGTTACCTCTGGAAACACCATATATTTT

V gene: TRBV5-4
J gene: TRBJ1-2
clone size: few
D gene: TRBD1
CDR3 protein: CASSLVGTGNVGGYTF
CDR3 DNA: TGTGCCAGCAGCTTGGTTGGGACAGGGAACGTGGGGGGCTACACCTTC

V gene: TRBV30
J gene: TRBJ2-1
clone size: few
D gene: .
CDR3 protein: CAWSVRGGTVTHEQFF
CDR3 DNA: TGTGCCTGGAGTGTACGCGGCGGGACAGTTACCCATGAGCAGTTCTTC

V gene: TRBV12-3/TRBV12-4
J gene: TRBJ1-5
clone size: .
D gene: .
CDR3 protein: CASSSELTGSQHF
CDR3 DNA: TGTGCCAGCAGTTCCGAACTGACAGGCTCCCAGCATTTT

V gene: TRBV10-3
J gene: TRBJ2-1
clone size: .
D gene: TRBD2
CDR3 protein: CAIRRLAGENEQFF
CDR3 DNA: TGTGCCATCAGGAGACTAGCGGGAGAAAATGAGCAGTTCTTC

V gene: TRBV27
J gene: TRBJ2-1
clone size: few
D gene: .
CDR3 protein: CASRADTLEFF
CDR3 DNA: TGTGCCAGCAGAGCGGACACACTGGAATTCTTC

V gene: TRBV7-2
J gene: TRBJ2-1
clone size: few
D gene: .
CDR3 protein: CASSFSLHEQFF
CDR3 DNA: TGTGCCAGCAGCTTTAGTTTGCATGAGCAGTTCTTC

V gene: TRBV6-5
J gene: TRBJ2-1
clone size: .
D gene: .
CDR3 protein: CASSTVTNEQFF
CDR3 DNA: TGTGCCAGCAGTACCGTCACCAATGAGCAGTTCTTC

V gene: TRBV11-2
J gene: TRBJ2-1
clone size: .
D gene: .
CDR3 protein: CASSEKGTALYNEQFF
CDR3 DNA: TGTGCCAGCAGTGAAAAAGGGACTGCCCTTTACAATGAGCAGTTCTTC

V gene: TRBV5-6
J gene: TRBJ2-3
clone size: .
D gene: .
CDR3 protein: CASSLLADTDTQYF
CDR3 DNA: TGTGCCAGCAGCTTGCTGGCGGACACAGATACGCAGTATTTT

V gene: TRBV30
J gene: TRBJ1-2
clone size: once
D gene: .
CDR3 protein: CAWSVLGQGIYGYTF
CDR3 DNA: TGTGCCTGGAGTGTTCTCGGGCAGGGGATCTATGGCTACACCTTC

V gene: TRBV3-1/TRBV3-2
J gene: TRBJ2-2
clone size: .
D gene: .
CDR3 protein: CASSQEAGMGTGELFF
CDR3 DNA: TGTGCCAGCAGCCAAGAGGCGGGAATGGGGACCGGGGAGCTGTTTTTT

V gene: TRBV11-2
J gene: TRBJ2-1
clone size: .
D gene: TRBD2
CDR3 protein: CASSFSGSSYNEQFF
CDR3 DNA: TGTGCCAGCAGCTTTAGCGGGAGCTCCTACAATGAGCAGTTCTTC

V gene: TRBV5-1
J gene: TRBJ1-5
clone size: once
D gene: .
CDR3 protein: CASSPGGFDQPQHF
CDR3 DNA: TGCGCCAGCAGCCCCGGTGGGTTTGATCAGCCCCAGCATTTT

V gene: TRBV6-5
J gene: TRBJ1-5
clone size: .
D gene: .
CDR3 protein: CATRPSSNQPQHF
CDR3 DNA: TGTGCCACCAGACCCAGTAGCAATCAGCCCCAGCATTTT

V gene: TRBV28
J gene: TRBJ1-1
clone size: .
D gene: .
CDR3 protein: CASSRRRLWVNTEAFF
CDR3 DNA: TGTGCCAGCAGCCGACGAAGACTTTGGGTGAACACTGAAGCTTTCTTT

V gene: TRBV10-3
J gene: TRBJ1-3
clone size: once
D gene: TRBD1
CDR3 protein: CAIRVDRSGNTIYF
CDR3 DNA: TGTGCCATCAGGGTGGACAGGTCTGGAAACACCATATATTTT

V gene: TRBV29-1
J gene: TRBJ1-1
clone size: medium-sized
D gene: .
CDR3 protein: CSVTPRDTEAFF
CDR3 DNA: TGCAGCGTGACCCCCAGGGACACTGAAGCTTTCTTT

V gene: TRBV4-2
J gene: TRBJ2-1
clone size: .
D gene: TRBD2
CDR3 protein: CASSPGSSGDYNEQFF
CDR3 DNA: TGTGCCAGCAGCCCCGGGAGTAGCGGGGACTACAATGAGCAGTTCTTC

V gene: TRBV30
J gene: TRBJ1-2
clone size: once
D gene: TRBD1
CDR3 protein: CAWSPTGGHGYTF
CDR3 DNA: TGTGCCTGGAGTCCGACAGGGGGCCATGGCTACACCTTC

V gene: TRBV12-3/TRBV12-4
J gene: TRBJ1-2
clone size: .
D gene: .
CDR3 protein: CASSLSSLGYTF
CDR3 DNA: TGTGCCAGCAGTTTAAGCTCCCTTGGCTACACCTTC

V gene: TRBV30
J gene: TRBJ1-2
clone size: .
D gene: TRBD1
CDR3 protein: CAWSLGGGSGYTF
CDR3 DNA: TGTGCCTGGAGCCTAGGAGGGGGCAGTGGCTACACCTTC

V gene: TRBV9
J gene: TRBJ1-5
clone size: .
D gene: .
CDR3 protein: CASSARDDGQPQHF
CDR3 DNA: TGTGCCAGCAGCGCAAGAGATGATGGTCAGCCCCAGCATTTT

V gene: TRBV29-1
J gene: TRBJ2-1
clone size: .
D gene: TRBD1
CDR3 protein: CSVPDRGNYNEQFF
CDR3 DNA: TGCAGCGTTCCGGACAGGGGAAATTACAATGAGCAGTTCTTC

V gene: TRBV13
J gene: TRBJ2-2
clone size: few
D gene: .
CDR3 protein: CASSGGGLSATGELFF
CDR3 DNA: TGTGCCAGCAGCGGCGGAGGGCTATCTGCCACCGGGGAGCTGTTTTTT

V gene: TRBV5-1
J gene: TRBJ1-2
clone size: .
D gene: .
CDR3 protein: CASSLGAGDYGYTF
CDR3 DNA: TGCGCCAGCAGCTTGGGAGCGGGGGACTATGGCTACACCTTC

V gene: TRBV7-8
J gene: TRBJ2-1
clone size: once
D gene: TRBD2
CDR3 protein: CASRLAGSNEQFF
CDR3 DNA: TGTGCCAGTAGATTAGCGGGAAGCAATGAGCAGTTCTTC

V gene: TRBV10-3
J gene: TRBJ1-1
clone size: .
D gene: .
CDR3 protein: CAINRGARTEAFF
CDR3 DNA: TGTGCCATTAACCGGGGGGCGCGGACTGAAGCTTTCTTT

V gene: TRBV29-1
J gene: TRBJ1-2
clone size: .
D gene: .
CDR3 protein: CSVSSSVPYGYTF
CDR3 DNA: TGCAGCGTTTCTTCGAGTGTTCCCTATGGCTACACCTTC

V gene: TRBV9
J gene: TRBJ1-6
clone size: .
D gene: TRBD1
CDR3 protein: CASSVADRAPNNSPLHF
CDR3 DNA: TGTGCCAGCAGCGTAGCTGACAGGGCACCGAATAATTCACCCCTCCACTTT

V gene: TRBV3-1/TRBV3-2
J gene: TRBJ1-2
clone size: .
D gene: TRBD1
CDR3 protein: CASSHKGGDRGDYGYTF
CDR3 DNA: TGTGCCAGCAGCCACAAAGGGGGGGACAGGGGCGACTATGGCTACACCTTC

V gene: TRBV28
J gene: TRBJ1-6
clone size: .
D gene: .
CDR3 protein: CASSPAGKGPLHF
CDR3 DNA: TGTGCCAGCAGCCCCGCAGGGAAAGGGCCCCTCCACTTT

V gene: TRBV20-1
J gene: TRBJ2-5
clone size: few
D gene: .
CDR3 protein: CSARPEETQYF
CDR3 DNA: TGCAGTGCTAGACCTGAGGAGACCCAGTACTTC

V gene: TRBV27
J gene: TRBJ2-7
clone size: .
D gene: TRBD2
CDR3 protein: CASSLYPPTSGGDNYEQYF
CDR3 DNA: TGTGCCAGCAGTTTATACCCCCCTACTAGCGGGGGAGACAACTACGAGCAGTACTTC

V gene: TRBV19
J gene: TRBJ2-7
clone size: .
D gene: .
CDR3 protein: CASSRRVQGEQYF
CDR3 DNA: TGTGCCAGTAGTAGAAGAGTTCAGGGCGAGCAGTACTTC

V gene: TRBV7-9
J gene: TRBJ2-1
clone size: .
D gene: TRBD2
CDR3 protein: CASSLVLTSGGSYNEQFF
CDR3 DNA: TGTGCCAGCAGCTTAGTTTTAACTAGCGGGGGCTCCTACAATGAGCAGTTCTTC

V gene: TRBV2
J gene: TRBJ2-2
clone size: .
D gene: .
CDR3 protein: CASSFPNRGRNTGELFF
CDR3 DNA: TGTGCCAGCAGCTTCCCAAATCGGGGACGTAACACCGGGGAGCTGTTTTTT

V gene: TRBV6-6
J gene: TRBJ1-1
clone size: .
D gene: .
CDR3 protein: CASSLRYPNTEAFF
CDR3 DNA: TGTGCCAGCAGCCTCAGATACCCGAACACTGAAGCTTTCTTT

V gene: TRBV14
J gene: TRBJ1-1
clone size: .
D gene: .
CDR3 protein: CASSQDYVTEAFF
CDR3 DNA: TGTGCCAGCAGCCAAGATTACGTCACTGAAGCTTTCTTT

V gene: TRBV24-1
J gene: TRBJ2-7
clone size: few
D gene: .
CDR3 protein: CATSVRDRSYEQYF
CDR3 DNA: TGTGCCACCAGTGTTAGAGACAGGTCCTACGAGCAGTACTTC

V gene: TRBV18
J gene: TRBJ2-2
clone size: .
D gene: .
CDR3 protein: CASSLIEGAAGELFF
CDR3 DNA: TGTGCCAGCTCACTGATAGAGGGCGCGGCCGGGGAGCTGTTTTTT

V gene: TRBV27
J gene: TRBJ1-5
clone size: .
D gene: .
CDR3 protein: CASSLSPGQPQHF
CDR3 DNA: TGTGCCAGCAGCCTATCTCCGGGCCAGCCCCAGCATTTT

V gene: TRBV6-2/TRBV6-3
J gene: TRBJ1-1
clone size: .
D gene: .
CDR3 protein: CASSYSSPGTEAFF
CDR3 DNA: TGTGCCAGCAGTTACTCGAGCCCGGGGACTGAAGCTTTCTTT

V gene: TRBV3-1/TRBV3-2
J gene: TRBJ2-7
clone size: .
D gene: .
CDR3 protein: CASSRARAHEQYF
CDR3 DNA: TGTGCCAGCAGCCGAGCCAGGGCGCACGAGCAGTACTTC

V gene: TRBV4-1
J gene: TRBJ2-5
clone size: .
D gene: .
CDR3 protein: CASSPEDSQETQYF
CDR3 DNA: TGCGCCAGCAGCCCCGAGGACAGCCAAGAGACCCAGTACTTC

V gene: TRBV21-1
J gene: TRBJ1-5
clone size: .
D gene: .
CDR3 protein: CASTTRQENQNQPQHF
CDR3 DNA: TGTGCCAGCACCACTAGACAGGAAAACCAAAATCAGCCCCAGCATTTT

V gene: TRBV6-5
J gene: TRBJ2-1
clone size: .
D gene: .
CDR3 protein: CASSPYGNEQFF
CDR3 DNA: TGTGCCAGCAGCCCCTATGGCAATGAGCAGTTCTTC

V gene: TRBV7-2
J gene: TRBJ1-4
clone size: .
D gene: TRBD1
CDR3 protein: CASSLGGTGGAGKLFF
CDR3 DNA: TGTGCCAGCAGCTTAGGGGGGACAGGGGGCGCAGGAAAACTGTTTTTT

V gene: TRBV20-1
J gene: TRBJ2-5
clone size: .
D gene: .
CDR3 protein: CSTQVSETQYF
CDR3 DNA: TGCAGTACTCAAGTATCCGAGACCCAGTACTTC

V gene: TRBV19
J gene: TRBJ2-2
clone size: .
D gene: .
CDR3 protein: CASRRRTGELFF
CDR3 DNA: TGTGCCAGTAGGCGACGGACCGGGGAGCTGTTTTTT

V gene: TRBV4-3
J gene: TRBJ1-5
clone size: .
D gene: TRBD1
CDR3 protein: CASSQTTGVSNQPQHF
CDR3 DNA: TGCGCCAGCAGCCAAACGACAGGGGTTAGCAATCAGCCCCAGCATTTT

V gene: TRBV15
J gene: TRBJ2-7
clone size: .
D gene: .
CDR3 protein: CATSNRDSSYEQYF
CDR3 DNA: TGTGCCACCAGCAACCGGGACTCCTCCTACGAGCAGTACTTC

V gene: TRBV21-1
J gene: TRBJ2-7
clone size: .
D gene: .
CDR3 protein: CASSTKKKGVTQTILLHEQYF
CDR3 DNA: TGTGCCAGCAGCACTAAAAAAAAAGGGGTTACACAGACGATTCTTCTTCACGAGCAGTACTTC

V gene: TRBV5-6
J gene: TRBJ2-7
clone size: .
D gene: TRBD1
CDR3 protein: CASSRTGDRVLYEQYF
CDR3 DNA: TGTGCCAGCAGCCGTACCGGGGACAGGGTCTTGTACGAGCAGTACTTC

V gene: TRBV5-1
J gene: TRBJ2-2
clone size: .
D gene: TRBD1
CDR3 protein: CASSLNRGVNGGELFF
CDR3 DNA: TGCGCCAGCAGCTTAAACAGGGGTGTGAATGGCGGGGAGCTGTTTTTT

V gene: TRBV9
J gene: TRBJ2-1
clone size: medium-sized
D gene: TRBD2
CDR3 protein: CASKAGDIYNEQFF
CDR3 DNA: TGTGCCAGCAAAGCGGGAGATATTTACAATGAGCAGTTCTTC